Below, one TCR beta chain is given with its context. The antigen is not known. This sample was taken from a study of cytomegalovirus exposure and HLA in healthy donors. Study-wide results and caveats: Later analysis placed DRB1 highest and HLA-C lowest in TCR association rates, which differed by HLA locus. Later analysis reportedly placed an Asian-associated ancestry cluster below the roughly 700-donor mean in N-insertions.

The germline V gene has CDR1 LNHDA and CDR2 SQIVND (reference sequence). V gave up 6 bases and J gave up 1 base, with 12 bases separating them. The CDR3 runs to 15 residues. The PCR was carried out with 60 Vbeta primers and 13 Jbeta primers. Measured with immunoSEQ multiplex PCR; TCRdb has only the in-frame clones, and not every one. The sample consists of under 200,000 clones, almost 85% of them appearing once. Sequenced sample: PBMCs. The J gene is TRBJ1-4, the V gene TRBV19; TRBD1 might be the D (5 bases). This sequence was found in a boy aged 5 to 17 in good health and CMV-seronegative. In DNA, the CDR3 is TGTGCCAGTAGGATTAACAGGAGAACTAATGAAAAACTGTTTTTT. Its protein product is CASRINRRTNEKLFF.